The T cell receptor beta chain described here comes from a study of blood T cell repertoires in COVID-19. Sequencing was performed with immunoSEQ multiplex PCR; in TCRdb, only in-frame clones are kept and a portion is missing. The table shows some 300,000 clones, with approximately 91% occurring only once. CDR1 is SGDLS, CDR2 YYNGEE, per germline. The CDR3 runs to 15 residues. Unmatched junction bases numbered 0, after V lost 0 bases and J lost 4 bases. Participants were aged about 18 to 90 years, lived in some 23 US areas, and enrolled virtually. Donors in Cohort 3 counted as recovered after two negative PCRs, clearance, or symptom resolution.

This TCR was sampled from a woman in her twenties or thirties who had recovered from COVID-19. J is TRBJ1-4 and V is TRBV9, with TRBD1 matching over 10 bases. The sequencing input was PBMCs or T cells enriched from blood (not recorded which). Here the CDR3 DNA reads TGTGCCAGCAGCGTAGGGACAGGGGGTAATGAAAAACTGTTTTTT. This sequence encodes CASSVGTGGNEKLFF.